This TCR beta chain is drawn from a study of identical twins. Overall study findings and caveats: Diverse VJ usage suggested most zero-insertion clonotypes were not invariant T cells. High-abundance cord blood beta clonotypes had fewer insertions; memory repertoires showed none.

Worth noting for this clonotype: The antigen remains undetermined.

From germline, CDR1 is SGDLS and CDR2 YYNGEE. Trimming cost V 3 bases and J 2 bases; bases outside gene matches: 6. The CDR3 is 15 amino acids. MiXCR, run by TCRdb on the 5' RACE reads, gives a single entry per CDR3 protein. The sample has roughly 720,000 distinct CDR3 sequences, around a sixth seen once; the top ten hold around 14%. Separately, the same data were catalogued under a study of T cells expressing NK-cell markers. That paper adds: In sorted CD3+CD56+NKG2C+, CD3+CD56+NKG2C- and CD3+CD56-NKG2C+ T cells, TCR beta repertoires were obtained. The dominant NKG2C+ clonotypes represented roughly 1.0-7.5% of CD8+ T cells in several donors.

This sequence originates from a woman aged 18-29 years in good health. Input material: PBMCs. The chain joins TRBV9 to TRBJ2-7; 9 bases match TRBD2. The CDR3 nucleotides read TGTGCCAGCAGCGGGACCGGGACTAGCCCCTACGAGCAGTACTTC. Translated: CASSGTGTSPYEQYF.